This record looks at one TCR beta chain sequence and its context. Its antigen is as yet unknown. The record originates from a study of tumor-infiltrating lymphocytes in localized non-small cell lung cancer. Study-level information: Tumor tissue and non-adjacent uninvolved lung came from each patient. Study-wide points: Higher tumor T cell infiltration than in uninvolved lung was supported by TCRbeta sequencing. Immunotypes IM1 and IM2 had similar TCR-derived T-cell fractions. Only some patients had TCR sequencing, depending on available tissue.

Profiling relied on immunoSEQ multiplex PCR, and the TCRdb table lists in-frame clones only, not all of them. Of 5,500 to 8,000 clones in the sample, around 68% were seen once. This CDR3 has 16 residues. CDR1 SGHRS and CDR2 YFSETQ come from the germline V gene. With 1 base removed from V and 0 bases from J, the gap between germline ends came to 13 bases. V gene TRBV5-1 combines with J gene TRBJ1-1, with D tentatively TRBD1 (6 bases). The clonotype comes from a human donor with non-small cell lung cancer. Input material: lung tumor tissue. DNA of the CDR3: TGCGCCAGCAGCTTGAGGGGGTCAATCATGAACACTGAAGCTTTCTTT. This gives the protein CASSLRGSIMNTEAFF.